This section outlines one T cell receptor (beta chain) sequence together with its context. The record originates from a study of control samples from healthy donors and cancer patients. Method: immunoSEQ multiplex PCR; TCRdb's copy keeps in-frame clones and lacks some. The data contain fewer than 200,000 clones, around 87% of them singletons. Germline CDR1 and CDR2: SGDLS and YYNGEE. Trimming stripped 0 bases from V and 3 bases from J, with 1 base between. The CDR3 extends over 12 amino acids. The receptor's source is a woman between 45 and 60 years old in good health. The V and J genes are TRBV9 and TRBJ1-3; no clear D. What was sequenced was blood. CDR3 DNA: TGTGCCAGCAGCGTAGTTGGAAACACCATATATTTT. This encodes CASSVVGNTIYF.